Each of the 16 T cell receptor beta chains below was sequenced from the same sample in a study of T-cell memory formation after mild COVID-19. TCRdb re-called the 5' RACE reads with MiXCR, one entry per CDR3 protein. The data hold over 400,000 distinct CDR3 sequences, with less than 25% observed a single time. Material for sequencing was PBMCs or a T cell subset sorted from them (not recorded which). These receptors were collected from an adult woman who had mild COVID-19 (a few samples of this study predate the infection). Cell type and time point are not known.

The rearrangement uses TRBV11-3 and TRBJ2-7; the match to TRBD2 covers 15 bases. CDR3 length equals 17 residues. With 1 base clipped from V and 7 bases from J, the junction kept 8 bases outside the gene matches. CDR1 is SGHNT, CDR2 YENEEA, per germline. The CDR3 DNA reads TGTGCCAGCAGCTTAGCTGGGGGACTAGCGGGAGGTGGTGAGCAGTACTTC. This sequence encodes CASSLAGGLAGGGEQYF.

The gene calls are TRBV20-1 and TRBJ2-7; 10 nucleotides agree with TRBD2. Looked up from germline, CDR1 is DFQATT and CDR2 is SNEGSKA (reference sequence). The CDR3 spans 13 residues. With 5 bases clipped from V and 0 bases from J, the junction kept 1 base outside the gene matches. The CDR3 here is CSALAGASYEQYF. The CDR3 DNA sequence: TGCAGTGCTCTAGCGGGAGCCTCCTACGAGCAGTACTTC.

V and J are TRBV29-1 and TRBJ2-3, with D hard to call. Germline V lookup: CDR1 SQVTM, CDR2 ANQGSEA. The CDR3 runs 12 residues. V was shortened by 2 bases and J by 0 bases, with 3 bases between the two germline ends. The CDR3 sequence is CSVEQSTDTQYF. In DNA form, the CDR3 reads TGCAGCGTTGAACAGAGCACAGATACGCAGTATTTT.

The J gene is TRBJ1-2, the V gene TRBV9; 9 positions agree with TRBD1. The germline gives CDR1 SGDLS, CDR2 YYNGEE. V shed 4 bases, J shed 6 bases, and the junction held 13 bases outside the gene matches. The CDR3 is 16 amino acids. CDR3 nucleotides: TGTGCCAGCAGCCCCTGGACAGGGGCTCGTCTGGATGGCTACACCTTC. The encoded protein is CASSPWTGARLDGYTF.

This clonotype was counted only a few times. V and J are TRBV4-1 and TRBJ2-1, with unresolved D. Trimming removed 4 bases at V and 9 bases at J, with 13 bases between. The CDR3 spans 13 residues. Germline V lookup: CDR1 MGHRA, CDR2 YSYEKL. The chain's CDR3 is CASSPRVPREQFF. The CDR3 region has the DNA TGCGCCAGCAGCCCCCGGGTTCCCCGTGAGCAGTTCTTC.

This rearrangement joins TRBV7-8 to TRBJ2-7; no clear D. V lost 3 bases to trimming and J lost 3 bases, with 12 bases between them. The CDR3 covers 14 residues. The germline V gene has CDR1 SGHVS and CDR2 FQNEAQ. CDR3 sequence (DNA): TGTGCCAGCAGCTTGCGACAAAACGTCTACGAGCAGTACTTC. Translating gives CASSLRQNVYEQYF. Filled out from reference TRBV7-8 and TRBJ2-7, the complete variable domain reads GAGVSQSPRYKVAKRGQDVALRCDPISGHVSLFWYQQALGQGPEFLTYFQNEAQLDKSGLPSDRFFAERPEGSVSTLKIQRTQQEDSAVYLCASSLRQNVYEQYFGPGTRLTVT.

This clonotype was recorded a few times. The chain links TRBV12-3 or TRBV12-4 to TRBJ2-3; D is ambiguous. Trimming cost V 3 bases and J 0 bases, with 13 bases left between them. The CDR3 totals 16 residues. DNA of the CDR3: TGTGCCAGCAGTTTTGATGCGGAGAAGAGCACAGATACGCAGTATTTT. Residues: CASSFDAEKSTDTQYF.

This clonotype was seen more than once but under ten times. The genes are TRBV4-1 and TRBJ2-2; possibly TRBD1 for D (6 bases). V lost 6 bases and J 1 base, leaving 18 bases between the germline ends. The V gene's germline CDR1 is MGHRA and CDR2 YSYEKL. The CDR3 runs to 17 residues. The chain's CDR3 is CASRFRTQGMNTGELFF. CDR3 nucleotide sequence: TGCGCCAGCAGGTTCAGAACCCAGGGGATGAACACCGGGGAGCTGTTTTTT.

V gene TRBV12-3 or TRBV12-4 combines with J gene TRBJ2-1; D remains unclear. V was pared by 6 bases and J by 8 bases, with 8 bases between. This CDR3 contains 11 residues. Written as DNA, the CDR3 is TGTGCCAGCAGCGATTACTATGAGCAGTTCTTC. It is translated as CASSDYYEQFF.

The J gene is TRBJ2-7, the V gene TRBV30, with 7 bases matching TRBD1. Germline assignment: CDR1 GTSNPN and CDR2 SVGIG (reference sequence). The CDR3 has 13 residues. V lost 4 bases, J lost 10 bases, and 13 bases stayed unmatched. This CDR3 is CAWTVRDRELQYF. The CDR3 nucleotides read TGTGCCTGGACCGTCAGGGACAGAGAGCTACAGTACTTC. The full variable domain, its missing parts supplied by reference TRBV30 and TRBJ2-7, is SQTIHQWPATLVQPVGSPLSLECTVEGTSNPNLYWYRQAAGRGLQLLFYSVGIGQISSEVPQNLSASRPQDRQFILSSKKLLLSDSGFYLCAWTVRDRELQYFGPGTRLTVT.

This clonotype was detected a few times. The J gene is TRBJ1-1, the V gene TRBV3-1; D may be TRBD1 (6 bases). Trimming removed 2 bases at V and 5 bases at J, with 15 bases between. Per the germline V gene, CDR1 is LGHDT and CDR2 is YNNKEL (reference sequence). The CDR3 is 15 amino acids. The CDR3 is CASSQFGGGRTEAFF. As DNA, the CDR3 is TGTGCCAGCAGCCAATTCGGAGGGGGGCGAACTGAAGCTTTCTTT.

The rearrangement joins TRBV12-3 or TRBV12-4 to TRBJ2-7; 7 bases fit TRBD2. The CDR3 runs to 16 residues. V trimming: 7 bases; J trimming: 2 bases; junction bases outside the gene matches: 14. The CDR3 DNA sequence: TGTGCCAGCACCCTGACTAGCTTGGCGGGGGCCTACGAGCAGTACTTC. Translating gives CASTLTSLAGAYEQYF.

The J gene is TRBJ2-3, the V gene TRBV7-9; no clear D. The length of the CDR3 is 15 residues. V lost 3 bases to trimming and J lost 3 bases, with 13 bases between them. Per the germline V gene, CDR1 is SEHNR and CDR2 is FQNEAQ (reference sequence). Here the CDR3 reads CASSLVPGSTDTQYF. Written as DNA, the CDR3 is TGTGCCAGCAGCTTGGTCCCAGGCTCAACAGATACGCAGTATTTT.

V and J are TRBV9 and TRBJ2-5, with 11 bases lining up with TRBD2. CDR3 length: 17 amino acids. Germline V gene lookup returns CDR1 SGDLS and CDR2 YYNGEE. V shed 0 bases, J shed 4 bases, and the junction held 8 bases outside the gene matches. CDR3 DNA: TGTGCCAGCAGCGTAGGATATAGCGGGGGGGCGGGAGAGACCCAGTACTTC. This sequence encodes CASSVGYSGGAGETQYF.

J is TRBJ2-5 and V is TRBV5-1; D is unresolved. Germline CDR1 reads SGHRS; CDR2 reads YFSETQ. V lost 0 bases and J 8 bases, leaving 14 bases between the germline ends. This CDR3 has 14 residues. The CDR3 sequence: CASSLGAVSSTQYF. Here the CDR3 DNA reads TGCGCCAGCAGCTTGGGGGCAGTTAGTTCTACCCAGTACTTC.

This clonotype was seen a handful of times. CDR3 in DNA: TGCAGCGTTGAAGAGAGCCAAGAGACCCAGTACTTC. Its protein product is CSVEESQETQYF. This sequence joins TRBV29-1 and TRBJ2-5; D gene uncertain. This CDR3 spans 12 amino acids. Trimming stripped 0 bases from V and 1 base from J, with 3 bases between. The V gene's germline CDR1 is SQVTM and CDR2 ANQGSEA.